This T cell receptor beta chain was documented in a study of post-analysis software for immune sequencing data. Study context: Relapsing-remitting, secondary progressive and progressive-relapsing multiple sclerosis were all included among the disease courses.

Whole-study findings and limits: TRBV segments more frequent in patients than in controls numbered about five and included TRBV5-6, TRBV5-1 and TRBV20-1. Patients with multiple sclerosis recorded significantly lower normalized Chao1 diversity than controls, the study found. F measure showed strong co-clustering of same-batch samples.

The germline V and J ends were trimmed by 5 bases and 0 bases, with 17 bases remaining between them. Germline values: CDR1 SQVTM, CDR2 ANQGSEA. The CDR3 loop spans 15 amino acids. There are a few counts of this clonotype. Its cognate antigen is unknown. Unique-molecular-identifier-tagged TCR beta cDNA libraries were used. Each CDR3 protein gets one entry after TCRdb re-called the PCR reads with MiXCR. Of about 770,000 distinct CDR3 sequences in the sample, approximately 44% were seen once. The chain joins TRBV29-1 to TRBJ2-7, with a possible D match to TRBD1 (6 bases). The source is a girl between 5 and 17 years old with multiple sclerosis. Sequenced input: blood. The CDR3 spells CSVLHLQGSSYEQYF. Here the CDR3 DNA reads TGCAGCGTTCTTCACCTTCAGGGGAGCTCCTACGAGCAGTACTTC.